This TCR beta chain originates from a study of blood T cell repertoires in COVID-19. Study overall: T cells, B-cell-depleted T cells, or PBMCs provided the cDNA or gDNA that served as material.

The V segment lost 0 bases and the J segment 1 base; nucleotides outside the gene matches: 7. The CDR3 covers 17 residues. The germline V gene has CDR1 SGHNT and CDR2 YYREEE (reference sequence). The sample holds a few counts of this clone. TCRdb's table, derived via immunoSEQ multiplex PCR, lists solely in-frame clones and lacks some. The sample consists of about 320,000 clones, about 85% of them appearing once. The sample consisted of PBMCs or T cells enriched from blood (not recorded which). The rearrangement uses TRBV5-4 and TRBJ2-3; 8 bases are a match to TRBD2. This sequence originates from a woman in her twenties or thirties who had been exposed to COVID-19. The DNA for the CDR3 is TGTGCCAGCAGCTTGGATAGGCGGGGGGCGGGCACAGATACGCAGTATTTT. Translated, it gives CASSLDRRGAGTDTQYF.